The 28 T cell receptor beta chains given below trace back to one sample, sequenced in a study of blood T cell repertoires in COVID-19. Here immunoSEQ multiplex PCR was the method, and the copy in TCRdb shows in-frame clones only, minus some. The sample has approximately 300,000 clones; more than 75% are singletons. Sequencing was carried out using peripheral blood. These receptors came from a woman between 50 and 59 years old with active or convalescent COVID-19.

The J gene is TRBJ1-4, the V gene TRBV2; 10 bases map to TRBD1. CDR1 SNHLY and CDR2 FYNNEI come from the germline V gene. The J segment lost 4 bases and the V segment lost 4 bases, leaving 6 bases of the junction unmatched. The CDR3 sequence is 16 residues long. For the CDR3, the DNA is TGTGCCAGCAGTGGACAGGGGGCTTCCCATAATGAAAAACTGTTTTTT. This translates into CASSGQGASHNEKLFF.

V gene TRBV30 combines with J gene TRBJ2-1; 11 bases are shared with TRBD2. The length of the CDR3 is 14 residues. CDR1 and CDR2 from the germline V gene are GTSNPN and SVGIG (reference sequence). V was pared by 5 bases and J by 9 bases, with 9 bases of the junction left unmatched. As DNA, the CDR3 is TGTGCCTGGGGGTCTAGCGGGAGGTCCCTTGAGCAGTTCTTC. The encoded protein is CAWGSSGRSLEQFF.

The chain is built from TRBV18 and TRBJ1-4; possibly TRBD1 for D (5 bases). V dropped 3 bases and J dropped 8 bases, with 16 bases sitting between them. The CDR3 is 15 amino acids. In germline, CDR1 is KGHSH, CDR2 LQKENI. CDR3 amino acids: CASSPRDLLGEKLFF. As DNA, the CDR3 is TGTGCCAGCTCACCTCGGGACTTGCTCGGGGAAAAACTGTTTTTT.

This chain joins TRBV28 and TRBJ2-1; 9 bases are shared with TRBD2. J was trimmed by 3 bases and V by 6 bases; bases with no gene match: 6. CDR1 is MDHEN and CDR2 is SYDVKM in the germline V gene. There are 15 residues in the CDR3. The CDR3 is CASSRTSEFYNEQFF. CDR3 bases: TGTGCCAGCAGCCGGACTAGCGAGTTCTACAATGAGCAGTTCTTC. Variable domain in full (rest from reference TRBV28 and TRBJ2-1): DVKVTQSSRYLVKRTGEKVFLECVQDMDHENMFWYRQDPGLGLRLIYFSYDVKMKEKGDIPEGYSVSREKKERFSLILESASTNQTSMYLCASSRTSEFYNEQFFGPGTRLTVL.

CDR3 nucleotide sequence: TGCGCCAGCAGTGAGTCGACTCGGACAGGGGGCCTTAAGTCAAATCAGCCCCAGCATTTT. The encoded protein is CASSESTRTGGLKSNQPQHF. The J gene is TRBJ1-5, the V gene TRBV10-1; 11 bases fit TRBD1. J gave up 4 bases and V 0 bases, and 14 bases lay outside the gene matches. CDR1 is WNHNN, CDR2 SYGVQD, per germline (reference sequence). The CDR3 length is 20 residues.

The chain uses TRBV6-2 or TRBV6-3 and TRBJ2-3, with 13 bases that match TRBD2. V gave up 5 bases and J gave up 4 bases; unmatched junction bases: 9. The germline V gene has CDR1 MNHEY and CDR2 SVGEGT. This CDR3 contains 17 residues. In nucleotides, the CDR3 is TGTGCCAGCAGTCACCAAGGGACTAGCGGGATGGCAGATACGCAGTATTTT. Residues: CASSHQGTSGMADTQYF.

This clone was observed a handful of times. The chain combines TRBV7-8 with TRBJ2-7; a weak D match, TRBD2 (6 bases). This CDR3 is built from 16 residues. Trimming pared 4 bases from V and 9 bases from J, leaving 25 bases between. Germline lookup yields CDR1 SGHVS and CDR2 FQNEAQ. The CDR3 nucleotides read TGTGCCAGCAGCTCATACCCGGGGGTCGGGGCCCTACCGCAGTACTTC. Residues: CASSSYPGVGALPQYF.

The genes are TRBV6-6 and TRBJ1-2, with a tentative D call TRBD1 (5 bases). CDR1 is MNHNY and CDR2 is SVGAGI in the germline V gene (reference sequence). The CDR3 sequence is 13 residues long. V dropped 3 bases and J dropped 4 bases, with 9 bases sitting between them. The CDR3 sequence: CASSYGGGYGYTF. The DNA of the CDR3 is TGTGCCAGCAGTTATGGGGGGGGCTATGGCTACACCTTC.

This sequence joins TRBV7-8 and TRBJ2-3; 7 bases agree with TRBD1. CDR1 is SGHVS, CDR2 FQNEAQ, per germline. This CDR3 region has 12 residues. V lost 5 bases to trimming and J lost 6 bases; unmatched junction nucleotides: 2. CDR3 in amino acids: CASSPQGDTQYF. The CDR3 bases are TGTGCCAGCAGCCCACAGGGGGATACGCAGTATTTT.

The chain links TRBV7-9 to TRBJ1-2; 8 nucleotides agree with TRBD1. Trimming removed 5 bases from V and 7 bases from J; junction bases left unmatched: 9. The CDR3 sequence is 14 residues long. The V gene's germline CDR1 is SEHNR and CDR2 FQNEAQ (reference sequence). As DNA, the CDR3 is TGTGCCAGCAGCGCTAAACAGGGGGTCGGTGGCTACACCTTC. Its translation is CASSAKQGVGGYTF.

The gene calls are TRBV30 and TRBJ2-5; D may be TRBD2 (6 bases). The CDR3 is made up of 13 amino acids. V was shortened by 5 bases and J by 2 bases, with 12 bases between the two germline ends. The V gene's germline CDR1 is GTSNPN and CDR2 SVGIG (reference sequence). The CDR3 loop reads CAWGWGEQETQYF. The CDR3 region has the DNA TGTGCCTGGGGGTGGGGGGAACAAGAGACCCAGTACTTC.

The chain recombines TRBV7-6 with TRBJ1-1; D is unresolved. The V end lost 5 bases, the J end lost 2 bases, and 3 bases lay between the germline ends. The CDR3 is 11 residues long. Germline CDR1 and CDR2: SGHVS and FNYEAQ. The CDR3 loop is CASSVNTEAFF. CDR3 in DNA: TGTGCCAGCAGCGTAAACACTGAAGCTTTCTTT.

The chain recombines TRBV30 with TRBJ2-7; D perhaps matches TRBD2 (5 bases). This CDR3 comprises 16 residues. In germline, CDR1 is GTSNPN, CDR2 SVGIG (reference sequence). V was trimmed by 3 bases and J by 2 bases, leaving 20 bases between them. CDR3: CAWSLPPGFDPYEQYF. CDR3 nucleotides: TGTGCCTGGAGCCTCCCCCCGGGGTTCGACCCCTACGAGCAGTACTTC.

CDR3 sequence reads: CASSKKGGGGGEAFF. The CDR3 nucleotides are TGTGCCAGCAGCAAAAAAGGTGGAGGGGGCGGTGAAGCTTTCTTT. The rearrangement uses TRBV21-1 and TRBJ1-1; the table gives TRBD1 as D, unverified against the DNA. TRBV21-1 is tagged as a pseudogene. CDR3 length: 15 amino acids.

This chain connects TRBV7-2 to TRBJ1-2; 9 bases map to TRBD1. The J segment lost 5 bases and the V segment lost 3 bases, leaving 10 bases of the junction unmatched. Germline CDR1 reads SGHTA; CDR2 reads FQGNSA. The CDR3 covers 16 residues. This chain's CDR3 is CASSFNSRDRAYGYTF. CDR3 coding DNA: TGTGCCAGCAGCTTCAATAGCCGGGACAGGGCTTATGGCTACACCTTC.

This clone has a handful of counts. The chain has TRBV4-1 and TRBJ1-5, with D uncertain. Deletions cut 1 base from V and 2 bases from J, with 9 bases between. This CDR3 region has 15 residues. Germline CDR1 is MGHRA and CDR2 is YSYEKL. DNA for the CDR3: TGCGCCAGCAGCCAAGGGGGAGGTGGCAATCAGCCCCAGCATTTT. Protein sequence: CASSQGGGGNQPQHF.

On this clone: Other nucleotide sequences from this sample produce the same CDR3. The chain has TRBV30 and TRBJ1-3; D gene unclear. Between the trimmed V and J ends, which lost 2 bases and 0 bases, there was a span of 5 bases. This CDR3 comprises 13 residues. Germline V gene lookup returns CDR1 GTSNPN and CDR2 SVGIG (reference sequence). The CDR3 loop reads CAWSRASGNTIYF. CDR3 DNA sequence: TGTGCCTGGAGTCGCGCCTCTGGAAACACCATATATTTT.

The gene calls are TRBV10-3 and TRBJ1-2, with TRBD1 as a possible D gene (5 bases). V lost 6 bases and J 7 bases, leaving 15 bases between the germline ends. CDR3 length: 13 residues. CDR1 is ENHRY, CDR2 SYGVKD, per germline. In DNA form, the CDR3 reads TGTGCCATCAGAGGGGAGGGTTCGGGTGGCTACACCTTC. It encodes CAIRGEGSGGYTF.

V is TRBV4-1 and J is TRBJ1-2; tentatively, D is TRBD1 (5 bases). There are 13 residues in the CDR3. Germline lookup yields CDR1 MGHRA and CDR2 YSYEKL. The germline V and J ends were trimmed by 4 bases and 5 bases, with 11 bases remaining between them. DNA for the CDR3: TGCGCCAGCAGCCCGACAGATAATTATGGCTACACCTTC. Translated, it gives CASSPTDNYGYTF.

The V and J genes are TRBV30 and TRBJ1-1; D gene uncertain. The length of the CDR3 is 16 residues. CDR1 and CDR2 (germline): GTSNPN, SVGIG (reference sequence). Trimming removed 1 base from V and 5 bases from J, with 20 bases in between. In nucleotides, the CDR3 is TGTGCCTGGAGTGATCGCCCGACGGGATTGCGAACTGAAGCTTTCTTT. It codes for CAWSDRPTGLRTEAFF.

This chain links TRBV28 with TRBJ1-2, with 7 positions matching TRBD1. Trimming removed 3 bases from V and 2 bases from J; junction bases left unmatched: 6. Germline V gene data show CDR1 as MDHEN and CDR2 as SYDVKM. This CDR3 region has 15 residues. The CDR3 loop reads CASSFPTGKNYGYTF. The CDR3 bases are TGTGCCAGCAGTTTTCCGACAGGGAAGAACTATGGCTACACCTTC.

This clone was detected once. The chain joins TRBV5-1 to TRBJ2-2; 7 bases fit TRBD1. CDR1 is SGHRS and CDR2 is YFSETQ in the germline V gene. The CDR3 is 15 amino acids. The V gene end was trimmed by 3 bases and the J gene end by 5 bases; junction bases not matched to a gene: 7. The CDR3 bases are TGCGCCAGCAGCTCGAGACAGGGTGAAACCGGGGAGCTGTTTTTT. Its translation: CASSSRQGETGELFF.

The chain joins TRBV11-2 to TRBJ2-3, with 11 bases lining up with TRBD2. Trimming at V came to 3 bases and at J to 4 bases, leaving 6 bases not matched to a gene. The CDR3 is 16 amino acids. Germline-derived CDR1 and CDR2 are SGHAT and FQNNGV. The CDR3 is CASSLAIAGGADTQYF. The CDR3 DNA is TGTGCCAGCAGCTTGGCTATAGCGGGGGGGGCAGATACGCAGTATTTT.

The CDR3 reads CASSLVAGGTGETQYF. CDR3 nucleotide sequence: TGCGCCAGCAGCCTAGTAGCGGGGGGGACGGGGGAGACCCAGTACTTC. V is TRBV10-2 and J is TRBJ2-5; 11 nucleotides line up with TRBD2. The CDR3 covers 16 residues. Germline V gene sequence: CDR1 WSHSY, CDR2 SAAADI. After removal of 6 bases from V and 5 bases from J, the junction contained 11 bases not matched to a gene.

The CDR3 sequence is CSASYSNQPQHF. The CDR3 DNA follows: TGCAGTGCTAGTTATAGCAATCAGCCCCAGCATTTT. The V call is TRBV20-1, the J call TRBJ1-5; D is undetermined. From germline, CDR1 is DFQATT and CDR2 SNEGSKA (reference sequence). V was clipped by 3 bases and J by 0 bases, with 3 bases between them. The CDR3 is made up of 12 amino acids.

The genes are TRBV10-3 and TRBJ2-2; perhaps TRBD2 as D (5 bases). This CDR3 spans 15 amino acids. V lost 10 bases to trimming and J lost 2 bases, with 17 bases between them. CDR1 and CDR2 from the germline V gene are ENHRY and SYGVKD. The chain's CDR3 is CASGLSAPNTGELFF. In DNA, the CDR3 is TGTGCCAGCGGGTTAAGCGCCCCAAACACCGGGGAGCTGTTTTTT.

The chain employs TRBV7-2 and TRBJ1-5; TRBD1 agrees at 10 bases. Germline CDR1 is SGHTA and CDR2 is FQGNSA. The V segment lost 5 bases and the J segment 3 bases; nucleotides outside the gene matches: 10. This CDR3 has 17 amino acids. CDR3: CASSPAGTGASNQPQHF. DNA of the CDR3: TGTGCCAGCAGCCCTGCCGGGACAGGGGCCTCCAATCAGCCCCAGCATTTT.

V is TRBV7-2 and J is TRBJ1-5, with D maybe TRBD1 (5 bases). The germline CDR1 and CDR2 sequences are SGHTA and FQGNSA. The CDR3 has 14 amino acids. The V and J ends lost 7 bases and 2 bases respectively, with 12 bases between them. The CDR3, as DNA: TGTGCCAGCAACATCGGGGGGGGCAATCAGCCCCAGCATTTT. Amino acids: CASNIGGGNQPQHF.